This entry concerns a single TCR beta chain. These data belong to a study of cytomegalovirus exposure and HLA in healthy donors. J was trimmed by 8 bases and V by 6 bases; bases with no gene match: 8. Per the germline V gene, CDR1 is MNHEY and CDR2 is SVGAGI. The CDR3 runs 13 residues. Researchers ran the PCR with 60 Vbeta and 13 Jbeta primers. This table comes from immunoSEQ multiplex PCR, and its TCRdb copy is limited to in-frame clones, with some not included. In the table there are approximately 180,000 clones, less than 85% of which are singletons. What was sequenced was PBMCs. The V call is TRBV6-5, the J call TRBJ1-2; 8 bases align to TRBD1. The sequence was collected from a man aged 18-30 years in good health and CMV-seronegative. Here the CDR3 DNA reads TGTGCCAGCAGGTCGACAGGGGTGGGAGGCTACACCTTC. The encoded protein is CASRSTGVGGYTF.